This entry concerns a single T cell receptor (beta chain). The table lists this clonotype with many counts. Its antigen is still unknown. No base quality values were provided; no much bigger clone lies one nucleotide off. The data are from a study of identical twins (dated by TCRdb to 2015 to 2016). Regarding the study in general: To test whether fetal clonotypes persist, the study used deep sequencing on TCR alpha and beta repertoires from monozygotic twins, unrelated adults of various ages, and cord blood. To rule out contamination, the twin experiments were replicated at different times with different library preparation protocols.

The investigation overall reported the following: Compared with coincidental sharing between unrelated individuals, an excess of low generation-probability sequences was observed among out-of-frame TCR alpha sequences shared between twins. Zero-insertion analyses could be partly confounded by invariant T cells such as MAIT and iNKT, though diverse VJ usage argued against such confounding for most clonotypes. The excess sharing between twins in beta out-of-frame sequences was weaker because fewer shared sequences reduced the signal-to-noise ratio. Abundant cord blood beta clonotypes had fewer insertions, young adult naive repertoires showed a similar but weaker trend, and memory repertoires showed no such trend. Out-of-frame TCR alpha sharing in monozygotic twins was systematically underestimated by recombination models, whereas sharing between unrelated individuals was in agreement with the recombination models. Because the same donors could not be followed over many years, the conclusions depended on cross-sectional statistical analysis.

V loses 1 base of germline sequence and J loses 0 bases, and the interval between the two ends is 13 bases. CDR3 length: 16 amino acids, cysteine to phenylalanine. CDR3 DNA only is kept here, 48 bases in frame from base 1. The germline V gene specifies SQVTM as CDR1 and ANQGSEA as CDR2. The library was produced with 5' RACE. The data were produced on an Illumina HiSeq 2000. A universal primer binding site was added through template switching, and the final cDNA carried a unique molecular identifier so that TCR cDNA molecules could be counted accurately. Specific primers in the conserved constant-segment region were used to synthesize first-strand cDNA for the TCR alpha and beta chains. Each cDNA library was double barcoded, with a SMART-Mk sample barcode plus Illumina barcodes, to control for contamination. TruSeq adapter sequences along with Illumina sample barcodes were introduced in two successive PCR steps. The Illumina HiSeq platform was used with custom primers to sequence TCR alpha and beta cDNA libraries. Per the source publication's procedure: MiGEC processed the raw reads to extract unique molecular identifiers, while MiXCR was used to determine the CDR3 positions. Recombination models were inferred per individual with the repgenHMM and IGoR tools using an EM algorithm. Shared clonotypes were analyzed with the tcR package in R, and sharing was normalized by the product of cloneset sizes. To study raw recombination without the effects of thymic and clonal selection, out-of-frame nonproductive sequences were analyzed. TCRdb's own reprocessing of the public reads used fastp at Q25 and MiXCR and kept productive beta chains. For every CDR3 protein sequence, its rows merge into one entry that carries the most common genes and DNA. The V and J calls here are based on TCRdb, not the publication. Counted in this sample were about 700,000 distinct CDR3 sequences; less than 7% of them appeared once. The ten largest make up 1.5% to 2% of the sample.

Only healthy Caucasian donors were included. The study also sequenced three unrelated non-twin adults: a male aged 18 to 29, a male aged 50 to 60 and a female aged 50 to 60. Using Miltenyi CD45RO+ enrichment and human naive T-cell isolation kits, memory (CD45RO+) and naive T cells were isolated from PBMC. In this chain, TRBV29-1 is recombined with TRBJ2-1, with the D gene call left open. The specimen sequenced was naive T cells sorted from blood. The sample's cell subset or site, from its label and the paper: cells isolated with a human naive T-cell isolation kit. The clonotype was recovered from a man aged 18 to 35 in good health. The DNA sequence is given as TGCAGCGTTGAAGGGGCCACGCTCAGCTCCTACAATGAGCAGTTCTTC. Translated, this gives CSVEGATLSSYNEQFF.